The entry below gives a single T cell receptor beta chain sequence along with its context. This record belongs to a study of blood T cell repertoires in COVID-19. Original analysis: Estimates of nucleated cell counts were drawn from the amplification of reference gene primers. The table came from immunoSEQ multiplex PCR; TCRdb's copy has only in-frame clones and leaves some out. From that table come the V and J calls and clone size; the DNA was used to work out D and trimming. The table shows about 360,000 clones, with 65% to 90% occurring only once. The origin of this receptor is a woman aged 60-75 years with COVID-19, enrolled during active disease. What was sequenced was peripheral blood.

The CDR3 loop reads CASSEWGLETQYF. For the CDR3, the DNA is TGTGCCAGCAGTGAATGGGGACTAGAGACCCAGTACTTC. The chain combines TRBV2 with TRBJ2-5, with D possibly matching TRBD2 (6 bases). Trimming cost V 2 bases and J 4 bases, with 8 bases left between them. This CDR3 spans 13 amino acids. CDR1 SNHLY and CDR2 FYNNEI come from the germline V gene. Based on the CDR3 plus reference TRBV2 and TRBJ2-5, the full variable domain is EPEVTQTPSHQVTQMGQEVILRCVPISNHLYFYWYRQILGQKVEFLVSFYNNEISEKSEIFDDQFSVERPDGSNFTLKIRSTKLEDSAMYFCASSEWGLETQYFGPGTRLLVL.